The 9 T cell receptor beta chains reported below all come from one sample, sequenced in a study of blood T cells in healthy people across ages. A J-beta primer mix and a sample-barcoded 5' primer were used in a second PCR of roughly 6 to 12 cycles. TCRdb used MiXCR to reprocess the 5' RACE reads, holding one entry per CDR3 protein. The data show more than 750,000 distinct CDR3 sequences, with almost 30% seen just once and roughly 10% held by the top ten. The same data also contributed to another study, on T cells of mothers and their children.

The sequencing sample was made of blood. The origin of the receptors is a woman between 40 and 50 years old in good health.

V and J are TRBV5-1 and TRBJ1-4, with D possibly TRBD1 on 6 matching bases. The CDR3 is made up of 16 amino acids. The V and J ends lost 0 bases and 4 bases respectively, with 13 bases between them. Germline CDR1 reads SGHRS; CDR2 reads YFSETQ. This CDR3 reads CASSLGPRGGNEKLFF. Here the CDR3 DNA reads TGCGCCAGCAGCTTGGGCCCCAGGGGAGGTAATGAAAAACTGTTTTTT. The complete variable domain, with remaining parts taken from reference TRBV5-1 and TRBJ1-4, reads KAGVTQTPRYLIKTRGQQVTLSCSPISGHRSVSWYQQTPGQGLQFLFEYFSETQRNKGNFPGRFSGRQFSNSRSEMNVSTLELGDSALYLCASSLGPRGGNEKLFFGSGTQLSVL.

This clonotype has ten or more counts. The chain combines TRBV7-2 with TRBJ2-5; D is unclear. V was pared by 3 bases and J by 5 bases, with 10 bases between. The CDR3 is made up of 13 amino acids. Germline assignment: CDR1 SGHTA and CDR2 FQGNSA. CDR3 DNA: TGTGCCAGCAGCTTTGCCTATGGGGAGACCCAGTACTTC. Translated, it gives CASSFAYGETQYF. Full variable domain (missing parts from reference TRBV7-2 and TRBJ2-5): GAGVSQSPSNKVTEKGKDVELRCDPISGHTALYWYRQSLGQGLEFLIYFQGNSAPDKSGLPSDRFSAERTGGSVSTLTIQRTQQEDSAVYLCASSFAYGETQYFGPGTRLLVL.

As regards this clonotype: This clone may be a read error of a much larger clone one base away. The chain couples TRBV4-3 to TRBJ1-1, with 7 bases that match TRBD1. The CDR3 totals 15 residues. Trimming took 0 bases from V and 6 from J; bases not matched to a gene: 7. Germline V CDR1 and CDR2: LGHNA, YSLEER. CDR3 bases: TGCGCCAGCAGCCAAGATCCACATCAGGGGGCTGAAGCTTTCTTT. Translating it yields CASSQDPHQGAEAFF.

This clonotype was recorded a few times. This chain connects TRBV7-8 to TRBJ1-5; no reliable D call. Trimming shortened V by 5 bases and J by 5 bases, and 16 bases separated the two germline ends. Looked up from germline, CDR1 is SGHVS and CDR2 is FQNEAQ. This CDR3 has 15 residues. The CDR3 sequence: CASSPRPSRDQPQHF. The CDR3 bases are TGTGCCAGCAGCCCACGTCCCTCGCGGGATCAGCCCCAGCATTTT.

The genes are TRBV10-3 and TRBJ1-1; D perhaps matches TRBD1 (6 bases). CDR1 is ENHRY, CDR2 SYGVKD, per germline. This CDR3 is built from 17 residues. The V gene lost 0 bases and the J gene lost 0 bases, with 14 bases spanning the gap. The CDR3 is CAISESAPGHLNTEAFF. The CDR3 DNA follows: TGTGCCATCAGTGAGTCTGCCCCGGGACACTTGAACACTGAAGCTTTCTTT.

This clonotype was found a few times. The gene calls are TRBV4-3 and TRBJ2-7; no clear D. The V end was cut by 1 base, the J end by 2 bases, with 9 bases between. The CDR3 has 14 amino acids. The V gene's germline CDR1 is LGHNA and CDR2 YSLEER. This CDR3 reads CASSQAHGPYEQYF. The CDR3 region has the DNA TGCGCCAGCAGCCAAGCGCACGGCCCCTACGAGCAGTACTTC.

In its sample, this clonotype was seen a few times. The V call is TRBV9, the J call TRBJ2-5; TRBD2 aligns across 8 bases. V lost 2 bases and J lost 5; bases outside the gene matches: 8. The CDR3 is made up of 15 amino acids. Germline loops: CDR1 SGDLS, CDR2 YYNGEE. CDR3: CASSVNSGAVETQYF. The DNA of the CDR3 is TGTGCCAGCAGCGTCAATAGCGGGGCGGTGGAGACCCAGTACTTC.

This clonotype occurred a few times. This rearrangement joins TRBV28 to TRBJ1-2; no reliable D call. Germline values: CDR1 MDHEN, CDR2 SYDVKM. Trimming cost V 4 bases and J 1 base, with 25 bases left between them. This CDR3 is 19 amino acids long. The CDR3 coding sequence is TGTGCCAGCAGTTCGACCCATGCCCTTACGACACATAGTAACTATGGCTACACCTTC. Translation gives CASSSTHALTTHSNYGYTF.

Worth noting for this clonotype: This clone may be a read error of a much larger clone one base away. The chain carries TRBV7-2 and TRBJ2-5; TRBD2 agrees at 9 bases. CDR3 length equals 15 residues. Germline V gives CDR1 SGHTA, CDR2 FQGNSA. DNA for the CDR3: TGTGCCAACAGCTCGGGACTAGCTAGTCGGGAGACCCAGTACTTC. It codes for CANSSGLASRETQYF.